The T cell receptor beta chain described here comes from a study of a mutant IDH1 vaccine in newly diagnosed glioma. A remark on this clone: Its antigen is as yet unknown.

Per the germline V gene, CDR1 is KGHSH and CDR2 is LQKENI. CDR3 size: 17 residues. Trimming took 2 bases from V and 0 from J; bases not matched to a gene: 9. Method: immunoSEQ multiplex PCR; TCRdb's copy keeps in-frame clones and lacks some. The sample has tens of thousands of clones; about 81% are singletons. As to time point: week 47, end of study. Each vaccine dose was 300 ug of mutant IDH1 20-mer peptide, with topical imiquimod. Each donor presented with a new WHO grade 3 or 4 astrocytoma that tested IDH1-mutant and showed ATRX loss. The J gene is TRBJ1-1, the V gene TRBV18, with 7 bases identical to TRBD1. The material was PBMCs, obtained from a glioma patient whose treatment included an IDH1 peptide vaccine. This clonotype was obtained from a man between 35 and 55 years old with glioma. Some clones in this sample may be carry-over from other donors' samples. The CDR3 spells CASSPKLSGQMNTEAFF. In DNA, the CDR3 is TGTGCCAGCTCACCAAAGCTCTCGGGACAGATGAACACTGAAGCTTTCTTT.